Each of the 25 T cell receptor beta chains below was sequenced from the same sample in a study of CD8 T cells in Susac syndrome. Random-hexamer reverse transcription was applied to roughly 0.45 to 1 ug RNA. TCRdb fed the immunoSEQ multiplex PCR reads into MiXCR, producing one record per CDR3 protein. Found here are about 140,000 distinct CDR3 sequences, 85% to 95% of them singletons; the top ten hold 0.13% to 0.15%. The sample consisted of CD4+ T cells from PBMCs. Receptors originate from a human donor with Susac syndrome.

The rearrangement uses TRBV3-1 and TRBJ1-1; no definite D call. V lost 1 base, J lost 1 base, and 7 bases lay in between. The CDR3 is 14 residues long. Germline V gives CDR1 LGHDT, CDR2 YNNKEL (reference sequence). CDR3 amino acids: CASSQAPGNTEAFF. DNA of the CDR3: TGTGCCAGCAGCCAAGCCCCAGGGAACACTGAAGCTTTCTTT. Full variable domain (outside the CDR3, taken from reference TRBV3-1 and TRBJ1-1): DTAVSQTPKYLVTQMGNDKSIKCEQNLGHDTMYWYKQDSKKFLKIMFSYNNKELIINETVPNRFSPKSPDKAHLNLHINSLELGDSAVYFCASSQAPGNTEAFFGQGTRLTVV.

The chain combines TRBV29-1 with TRBJ1-1, with 8 nucleotides matching TRBD1. Germline CDR1 SQVTM, CDR2 ANQGSEA. J was trimmed by 1 base and V by 7 bases; bases with no gene match: 5. The CDR3 consists of 13 residues. CDR3 DNA sequence: TGCAGCGGCCTGACAGGGGCGAACACTGAAGCTTTCTTT. Its translation is CSGLTGANTEAFF.

The chain is built from TRBV7-6 and TRBJ2-2; possible D gene TRBD1, 5 bases. Germline V gene lookup returns CDR1 SGHVS and CDR2 FNYEAQ. The CDR3 totals 14 residues. The V and J ends lost 5 bases and 1 base respectively, with 8 bases between them. CDR3 sequence: CASSGHRNTGELFF. The CDR3 DNA reads TGTGCCAGCAGCGGACACCGGAACACCGGGGAGCTGTTTTTT.

The V gene is TRBV29-1, the J gene TRBJ2-5; 12 bases match TRBD2. The CDR3 consists of 15 residues. Trimming cost V 7 bases and J 4 bases; bases outside gene matches: 10. The germline gives CDR1 SQVTM, CDR2 ANQGSEA. CDR3 amino acids: CSAEKLAGGPETQYF. The CDR3 bases are TGCAGCGCAGAAAAACTAGCGGGGGGCCCAGAGACCCAGTACTTC. Using reference TRBV29-1 and TRBJ2-5 for the parts outside the CDR3, the full variable domain is SAVISQKPSRDICQRGTSLTIQCQVDSQVTMMFWYRQQPGQSLTLIATANQGSEATYESGFVIDKFPISRPNLTFSTLTVSNMSPEDSSIYLCSAEKLAGGPETQYFGPGTRLLVL.

The chain couples TRBV20-1 to TRBJ1-1, with D possibly being TRBD1 (6 bases). Germline loops: CDR1 DFQATT, CDR2 SNEGSKA (reference sequence). Between the trimmed V and J ends, which lost 0 bases and 1 base, there was a span of 12 bases. This CDR3 has 15 residues. DNA for the CDR3: TGCAGTGCTAGAGATTCGGGGGGCGGGAACACTGAAGCTTTCTTT. This sequence encodes CSARDSGGGNTEAFF.

This rearrangement joins TRBV12-5 to TRBJ1-5, with a possible D match to TRBD1 (6 bases). The V gene's germline CDR1 is LGHNT and CDR2 FRNRAP. Trimming took 8 bases from V and 0 from J, leaving 14 bases between them. This CDR3 contains 15 residues. The CDR3, as DNA: TGTGCTAGTAGGGGGGGGCTGAGTAGCAATCAGCCCCAGCATTTT. Protein: CASRGGLSSNQPQHF.

The chain links TRBV29-1 to TRBJ2-3; D might be TRBD2 (6 bases). The CDR3 has 13 amino acids. Germline V gene lookup returns CDR1 SQVTM and CDR2 ANQGSEA. V was clipped by 3 bases and J by 6 bases, with 13 bases between them. As DNA, the CDR3 is TGCAGCGTTGAGGGGGAGGTGTCCGATACGCAGTATTTT. Its translation is CSVEGEVSDTQYF.

This clonotype has a single count. The J gene is TRBJ2-4, the V gene TRBV6-6; weak D call: TRBD1 (7 bases). Germline V CDR1 and CDR2: MNHNY, SVGAGI (reference sequence). This CDR3 region has 15 residues. Trimming removed 4 bases from V and 0 bases from J, with 10 bases in between. The DNA of the CDR3 is TGTGCCAGCAGTTCAGGGGGACTAGCCAAAAACATTCAGTACTTC. It codes for CASSSGGLAKNIQYF.

This sequence joins TRBV11-3 and TRBJ1-1, with 7 bases lining up with TRBD1. J lost 4 bases, V lost 5 bases, and 13 bases had no gene match. CDR1 and CDR2 (germline): SGHNT, YENEEA. This CDR3 is 16 amino acids long. CDR3 region: CASSPGRGRRGTEAFF. CDR3 coding DNA: TGTGCCAGCAGCCCCGGAAGGGGGCGAAGGGGCACTGAAGCTTTCTTT.

J is TRBJ1-1 and V is TRBV6-5; D is perhaps TRBD1 (5 bases). The V end was cut by 2 bases, the J end by 1 base, with 11 bases between. The CDR3 loop spans 15 amino acids. Germline-derived CDR1 and CDR2 are MNHEY and SVGAGI. The CDR3 DNA reads TGTGCCAGCAGTTACGGAGGGGTCCGGAACACTGAAGCTTTCTTT. Translating it yields CASSYGGVRNTEAFF.

CDR3: CSASSYNSYNEQFF. DNA for the CDR3: TGCAGTGCTAGTAGCTATAACTCCTACAATGAGCAGTTCTTC. The gene calls are TRBV20-1 and TRBJ2-1; D uncertain. The CDR3 is made up of 14 amino acids. The germline V and J ends were trimmed by 3 bases and 0 bases, with 9 bases remaining between them. Germline values: CDR1 DFQATT, CDR2 SNEGSKA (reference sequence).

The chain uses TRBV12-3 or TRBV12-4 and TRBJ2-1, with D tentatively TRBD1 or TRBD2 (5 bases each). CDR3 length equals 14 residues. With 3 bases removed from V and 8 bases from J, the gap between germline ends came to 14 bases. CDR3 in amino acids: CASSLSGTNYEQFF. The CDR3 nucleotides read TGTGCCAGCAGTTTGTCAGGGACCAATTATGAGCAGTTCTTC.

The V gene is TRBV12-3 or TRBV12-4, the J gene TRBJ1-5; 10 bases fit TRBD1. This CDR3 comprises 14 residues. After removal of 7 bases from V and 6 bases from J, the junction contained 6 bases not matched to a gene. The CDR3 region has the DNA TGTGCCAGCAATCGGGACAGGGGCCGTCAGCCCCAGCATTTT. Residues: CASNRDRGRQPQHF.

CDR3 sequence (DNA): TGCAGTGTTAGTCGAGCGGGAGGCTACGAGCAGTACTTC. It is translated as CSVSRAGGYEQYF. The rearrangement uses TRBV20-1 and TRBJ2-7; the match to TRBD2 covers 9 bases. The CDR3 contains 13 residues. CDR1 is DFQATT and CDR2 is SNEGSKA in the germline V gene (reference sequence). The trim removed 7 bases at V and 3 bases at J, leaving 7 bases unmatched.

The chain couples TRBV20-1 to TRBJ1-1, with no clear D. Germline V lookup: CDR1 DFQATT, CDR2 SNEGSKA (reference sequence). Between the trimmed V and J ends, which lost 5 bases and 0 bases, there was a span of 16 bases. The CDR3 totals 15 residues. CDR3 sequence reads: CSAGNLGNMNTEAFF. CDR3 nucleotides: TGCAGTGCTGGGAACTTGGGGAACATGAACACTGAAGCTTTCTTT.

This sequence joins TRBV10-3 and TRBJ2-3; 9 nucleotides align to TRBD1. The germline CDR1 and CDR2 sequences are ENHRY and SYGVKD. The J segment lost 4 bases and the V segment lost 6 bases, leaving 5 bases of the junction unmatched. The CDR3 length is 14 residues. CDR3 bases: TGTGCCATCAGGGGTAGACAGGGGGCAGATACGCAGTATTTT. Protein product: CAIRGRQGADTQYF.

The chain is built from TRBV20-1 and TRBJ2-7; D gene ambiguous. CDR1 and CDR2 (germline): DFQATT, SNEGSKA (reference sequence). This CDR3 has 15 residues. Trimming left V 6 bases short and J 4 bases short, with 22 bases between. This CDR3 is CSALRAAPPKYEQYF. CDR3 sequence (DNA): TGCAGTGCGCTACGCGCGGCTCCCCCGAAATACGAGCAGTACTTC.

This chain uses TRBV30 with TRBJ1-1; weak D call: TRBD1 (5 bases). This CDR3 spans 13 amino acids. The germline V gene has CDR1 GTSNPN and CDR2 SVGIG (reference sequence). V was clipped by 2 bases and J by 5 bases, with 12 bases between them. The CDR3 nucleotides read TGTGCCTGGAGTTCCGGGCGGGGGACTGAAGCTTTCTTT. This translates into CAWSSGRGTEAFF.

V gene TRBV5-6 combines with J gene TRBJ2-3; D is ambiguous. CDR1 is SGHDT, CDR2 YYEEEE, per germline. This CDR3 contains 16 residues. Trimming shortened V by 4 bases and J by 7 bases, and 22 bases separated the two germline ends. In DNA form, the CDR3 reads TGTGCCAGCAGCACTGACCTCTCGGGCTCACGGTATACGCAGTATTTT. Translating gives CASSTDLSGSRYTQYF.

The chain employs TRBV30 and TRBJ2-7, with 11 bases fitting TRBD2. Germline trimming cut 7 bases from V and 3 bases from J; bases unmatched to any gene: 5. Germline V CDR1 and CDR2: GTSNPN, SVGIG (reference sequence). The length of the CDR3 is 13 residues. CDR3 region: CASVAGGGYEQYF. DNA for the CDR3: TGTGCCTCCGTAGCGGGAGGGGGCTACGAGCAGTACTTC.

The chain is built from TRBV28 and TRBJ2-1; the match to TRBD2 covers 10 bases. CDR1 and CDR2 from the germline V gene are MDHEN and SYDVKM. V was clipped by 4 bases and J by 7 bases; unmatched bases: 7. CDR3 size: 15 residues. The CDR3 region is CASSSAGGKGNEQFF. The DNA of the CDR3 is TGTGCCAGCAGTTCAGCGGGAGGGAAGGGGAATGAGCAGTTCTTC.

The chain joins TRBV19 to TRBJ2-1, with 8 bases lining up with TRBD1. Germline CDR1 and CDR2: LNHDA and SQIVND (reference sequence). Germline trimming cut 2 bases from V and 5 bases from J; bases unmatched to any gene: 5. The CDR3 is 15 residues long. The CDR3 DNA sequence: TGTGCCAGTAGTATAAGGGCAGGGGGCAACAATGAGCAGTTCTTC. Translated, it gives CASSIRAGGNNEQFF.

The genes are TRBV15 and TRBJ1-5, with D tentatively TRBD1 (6 bases). Germline CDR1 reads LNHNV; CDR2 reads YYDKDF (reference sequence). This CDR3 has 17 amino acids. Trimming left V 1 base short and J 2 bases short, with 15 bases between. The CDR3 here is CATSRGHRASGNQPQHF. CDR3 DNA sequence: TGTGCCACCAGCAGAGGTCACAGGGCTTCGGGCAATCAGCCCCAGCATTTT.

This rearrangement joins TRBV20-1 to TRBJ1-1, with D hard to call. This CDR3 contains 15 residues. V lost 6 bases, J lost 1 base, and 18 bases lay in between. Germline V CDR1 and CDR2: DFQATT, SNEGSKA (reference sequence). CDR3 DNA: TGCAGTGCGAAAATTCCGGGTCTCAGGAACACTGAAGCTTTCTTT. Translating it yields CSAKIPGLRNTEAFF.

The chain employs TRBV30 and TRBJ1-2; no reliable D call. Per germline, CDR1 GTSNPN and CDR2 SVGIG (reference sequence). Between the trimmed V and J ends, which lost 2 bases and 3 bases, there was a span of 10 bases. The CDR3 covers 13 residues. The DNA for the CDR3 is TGTGCCTGGAGTCTGCGGGGAGACTATGGCTACACCTTC. Translation gives CAWSLRGDYGYTF. Supplemented by reference TRBV30 and TRBJ1-2, the full variable domain reads SQTIHQWPATLVQPVGSPLSLECTVEGTSNPNLYWYRQAAGRGLQLLFYSVGIGQISSEVPQNLSASRPQDRQFILSSKKLLLSDSGFYLCAWSLRGDYGYTFGSGTRLTVV.